The 30 T cell receptor beta chains listed next were all sequenced from one sample in a study of CD8 T cells in ankylosing spondylitis. TCRdb fed the 5' RACE reads into MiXCR, producing one record per CDR3 protein. The sample shows some 95,000 distinct CDR3 sequences, 7.5% to 9% of them seen only once. The sequencing input was blood, either unsorted or a sorted T cell fraction (not recorded which). These receptors were taken from a male donor with ankylosing spondylitis or in good health (not recorded which).

This clonotype was recorded at least ten times. The chain employs TRBV7-3 and TRBJ2-7, with 8 bases lining up with TRBD1. CDR1 SGHTA and CDR2 FQGTGA come from the germline V gene. This CDR3 is built from 15 residues. V trimming: 5 bases; J trimming: 2 bases; junction bases outside the gene matches: 8. The CDR3 nucleotides read TGTGCCAGCAGCCCAGACAGGGGCCGACCCTACGAGCAGTACTTC. This codes for CASSPDRGRPYEQYF.

This clonotype appeared a few times. The chain uses TRBV19 and TRBJ1-5; D unclear. The V gene's germline CDR1 is LNHDA and CDR2 SQIVND (reference sequence). The V gene lost 5 bases and the J gene lost 11 bases, with 22 bases spanning the gap. The CDR3 consists of 15 residues. CDR3 sequence reads: CASSSGRTLGEAQHF. The CDR3 region has the DNA TGTGCCAGTAGTTCAGGCCGGACCCTTGGGGAAGCCCAGCATTTT.

This clonotype was seen repeatedly, ten times or more. The chain couples TRBV28 to TRBJ1-5; tentative D call: TRBD1 (5 bases). This CDR3 is 15 amino acids long. Trimming left V 3 bases short and J 1 base short, with 10 bases between. Per germline, CDR1 MDHEN and CDR2 SYDVKM. CDR3 sequence: CASSFGDRSNQPQHF. CDR3 coding DNA: TGTGCCAGCAGTTTCGGAGACAGAAGCAATCAGCCCCAGCATTTT.

This clonotype was counted many times. V gene TRBV12-3 or TRBV12-4 combines with J gene TRBJ2-1; weak D call: TRBD1 (6 bases). The ends were cut back, 2 bases at V and 3 bases at J, with 8 bases in the middle. This CDR3 is built from 14 residues. The CDR3 DNA reads as TGTGCCAGCAGTTTAAAAGGGGGCTACAATGAGCAGTTCTTC. This sequence encodes CASSLKGGYNEQFF.

This clonotype has a count of ten or more. This chain uses TRBV7-6 with TRBJ2-5, with a weak D call TRBD1 (5 bases). Germline assignment: CDR1 SGHVS and CDR2 FNYEAQ. The ends were cut back, 6 bases at V and 6 bases at J, with 14 bases in the middle. The CDR3 spans 13 residues. The CDR3 DNA reads as TGTGCCAGCAGTCGCGATGGGGCAAAGACCCAGTACTTC. Translation gives CASSRDGAKTQYF.

This clonotype was detected many times. J is TRBJ2-5 and V is TRBV12-3 or TRBV12-4; TRBD1 matches at 8 bases. The CDR3 runs 16 residues. The V and J ends lost 5 bases and 2 bases, in that order; junction bases with no gene match: 10. CDR3 in DNA: TGTGCCAGCAGTCCGGGGGCAGGGGGCAGTCAAGAGACCCAGTACTTC. Its translation: CASSPGAGGSQETQYF.

This clonotype was recorded many times. This chain joins TRBV6-6 and TRBJ1-1; possibly TRBD1 for D (5 bases). Trimming stripped 4 bases from V and 6 bases from J, with 12 bases between. CDR1 is MNHNY and CDR2 is SVGAGI in the germline V gene (reference sequence). CDR3 size: 13 residues. The CDR3 is CASSFPDKSEAFF. Here the CDR3 DNA reads TGTGCCAGCAGTTTCCCGGACAAGTCTGAAGCTTTCTTT.

This clonotype has a count of ten or more. The chain is built from TRBV7-6 and TRBJ2-7; tentative D call: TRBD2 (5 bases). Trimming cost V 0 bases and J 7 bases, with 22 bases left between them. The CDR3 contains 17 residues. The germline CDR1 and CDR2 sequences are SGHVS and FNYEAQ. CDR3 sequence: CASSLAVGEGQASEQYF. In nucleotides, the CDR3 is TGTGCCAGCAGCTTAGCGGTCGGAGAGGGTCAGGCTAGTGAGCAGTACTTC.

This clonotype was detected ten times or more. V gene TRBV6-1 combines with J gene TRBJ1-1; 7 bases map to TRBD1. The V segment lost 5 bases and the J segment 5 bases; nucleotides outside the gene matches: 11. The germline CDR1 and CDR2 sequences are MNHNS and SASEGT. The CDR3 consists of 15 residues. CDR3 protein: CASSRIRTGETEAFF. DNA of the CDR3: TGTGCCAGCAGTCGTATTCGGACAGGTGAGACTGAAGCTTTCTTT.

In its sample, this clonotype was seen many times. The chain carries TRBV2 and TRBJ1-5; TRBD1 matches at 8 bases. The CDR3 has 14 residues. V gave up 7 bases and J gave up 4 bases; unmatched junction bases: 6. Germline V CDR1 and CDR2: SNHLY, FYNNEI. CDR3 bases: TGTGCCAGCACCACGGACAGGGCGAATCAGCCCCAGCATTTT. This translates into CASTTDRANQPQHF.

The table lists this clonotype with many counts. V is TRBV7-9 and J is TRBJ2-5; D remains unclear. The CDR3 runs to 11 residues. V was shortened by 6 bases and J by 4 bases, with 6 bases between the two germline ends. Germline CDR1 SEHNR, CDR2 FQNEAQ (reference sequence). CDR3 sequence (DNA): TGTGCCAGCAGATCTATAGAGACCCAGTACTTC. Protein sequence: CASRSIETQYF. Full variable domain (missing parts from reference TRBV7-9 and TRBJ2-5): DTGVSQNPRHKITKRGQNVTFRCDPISEHNRLYWYRQTLGQGPEFLTYFQNEAQLEKSRLLSDRFSAERPKGSFSTLEIQRTEQGDSAMYLCASRSIETQYFGPGTRLLVL.

There are a few counts of this clonotype. The chain carries TRBV7-8 and TRBJ2-6; D not resolved. The CDR3 spans 15 residues. Germline lookup yields CDR1 SGHVS and CDR2 FQNEAQ. Trimming pared 1 base from V and 2 bases from J, leaving 6 bases between. This chain's CDR3 is CASSLGLPGANVLTF. CDR3 DNA sequence: TGTGCCAGCAGCTTAGGTCTTCCTGGGGCCAACGTCCTGACTTTC.

In regard to this clonotype: Since a much larger clone is just one base distant, this may be a read error. The V gene is TRBV6-1, the J gene TRBJ2-1, with D possibly matching TRBD1 (6 bases). This CDR3 has 14 amino acids. Trimming left V 4 bases short and J 6 bases short, with 13 bases between. From germline, CDR1 is MNHNS and CDR2 SASEGT. The CDR3 loop is CASSGYMDSNEQFF. The DNA of the CDR3 is TGTGCCAGCAGTGGATATATGGACAGCAATGAGCAGTTCTTC.

The chain has TRBV7-2 and TRBJ2-3, with D perhaps matching TRBD2 (5 bases). Germline-derived CDR1 and CDR2 are SGHTA and FQGNSA. The CDR3 covers 14 residues. V was clipped by 7 bases and J by 5 bases, with 16 bases between them. The CDR3 nucleotides are TGTGCCAGCACCGCGGAACTAGGCTTAGATACGCAGTATTTT. Its protein is CASTAELGLDTQYF.

This clonotype has at least ten counts. V is TRBV25-1 and J is TRBJ1-2, with D possibly being TRBD1 (6 bases). V shed 6 bases and J shed 1 base, with 24 bases lying between them. The germline gives CDR1 MGHDK, CDR2 SYGVNS. This CDR3 is built from 18 residues. This CDR3 reads CASSSYFTSRDINYGYTF. CDR3 sequence (DNA): TGTGCCAGCAGCTCTTACTTTACTAGCCGGGACATTAACTATGGCTACACCTTC.

Many counts were recorded for this clonotype. The rearrangement links TRBV2 to TRBJ1-1; 7 positions agree with TRBD1. This CDR3 region has 14 residues. CDR1 and CDR2 (germline): SNHLY, FYNNEI. V shed 6 bases and J 0 bases; nucleotides not matched to a gene: 4. The CDR3 spells CASREGTVNTEAFF. Written as DNA, the CDR3 is TGTGCCAGCAGAGAGGGGACAGTGAACACTGAAGCTTTCTTT.

This clonotype has more than one count but fewer than ten. The rearrangement uses TRBV7-9 and TRBJ2-3; 8 bases fit TRBD1. The germline V gene encodes CDR1 SEHNR and CDR2 FQNEAQ (reference sequence). With V trimmed by 5 bases and J by 0 bases, 4 bases remained unmatched. CDR3 length: 15 amino acids. CDR3 protein: CASSHRGTSTDTQYF. The CDR3, as DNA: TGTGCCAGCAGCCACAGGGGGACTAGCACAGATACGCAGTATTTT. Full variable domain (outside the CDR3, taken from reference TRBV7-9 and TRBJ2-3): DTGVSQNPRHKITKRGQNVTFRCDPISEHNRLYWYRQTLGQGPEFLTYFQNEAQLEKSRLLSDRFSAERPKGSFSTLEIQRTEQGDSAMYLCASSHRGTSTDTQYFGPGTRLTVL.

This clonotype has a count of ten or more. J is TRBJ1-5 and V is TRBV19, with a tentative D call TRBD1 (5 bases). The germline V and J ends were trimmed by 6 bases and 6 bases, with 15 bases remaining between them. In germline, CDR1 is LNHDA, CDR2 SQIVND (reference sequence). The CDR3 extends over 14 amino acids. In nucleotides, the CDR3 is TGTGCCAGTAGAACTCGCAGGGAGGGTCAGCCCCAGCATTTT. This encodes CASRTRREGQPQHF.

This clonotype was seen many times. The chain recombines TRBV20-1 with TRBJ2-2, with D possibly TRBD1 on 7 matching bases. Germline CDR1 reads DFQATT; CDR2 reads SNEGSKA (reference sequence). V was pared by 5 bases and J by 1 base, with 11 bases between. This CDR3 contains 14 residues. CDR3 loop: CSAAGQWNTGELFF. The CDR3 DNA reads TGCAGTGCTGCGGGACAGTGGAACACCGGGGAGCTGTTTTTT.

At least ten counts were recorded for this clonotype. This chain uses TRBV2 with TRBJ2-2, with no clear D. From germline, CDR1 is SNHLY and CDR2 FYNNEI. Trimming pared 1 base from V and 9 bases from J, leaving 12 bases between. This CDR3 has 14 amino acids. As DNA, the CDR3 is TGTGCCAGCAGTGAAGAAGGCCAAGTCAGGGAGCTGTTTTTT. Protein: CASSEEGQVRELFF.

This clonotype was observed at least ten times. The V and J genes are TRBV5-5 and TRBJ2-1; the D is unclear. The V and J ends lost 3 bases and 0 bases respectively, with 13 bases between them. Looked up from germline, CDR1 is SGHKS and CDR2 is YYEKEE (reference sequence). This CDR3 contains 16 residues. CDR3: CASSWTSPSSYNEQFF. In DNA, the CDR3 is TGTGCCAGCAGCTGGACCAGTCCCAGCTCCTACAATGAGCAGTTCTTC.

The chain carries TRBV19 and TRBJ1-2, with 8 bases matching TRBD1. The CDR3 contains 13 residues. Germline CDR1 LNHDA, CDR2 SQIVND (reference sequence). J gave up 7 bases and V 4 bases, and 5 bases lay outside the gene matches. The CDR3 here is CASSTQDRGGYTF. The CDR3 nucleotides read TGTGCCAGTAGTACTCAAGACAGGGGTGGCTACACCTTC.

This clonotype was seen many times. This sequence joins TRBV7-3 and TRBJ2-3, with D perhaps matching TRBD2 (5 bases). This CDR3 is built from 15 residues. Germline V gene data show CDR1 as SGHTA and CDR2 as FQGTGA. Trimming removed 3 bases from V and 0 bases from J, with 10 bases in between. CDR3 coding DNA: TGTGCCAGCAGCTTTTCGGGGAGAAGCACAGATACGCAGTATTTT. Protein sequence: CASSFSGRSTDTQYF.

The table lists this clonotype with many counts. The J gene is TRBJ2-4, the V gene TRBV6-1; no clear D gene. The germline CDR1 and CDR2 sequences are MNHNS and SASEGT. V was shortened by 6 bases and J by 0 bases, with 12 bases between the two germline ends. The length of the CDR3 is 15 residues. The CDR3 nucleotides read TGTGCCAGCAGGCCCGACGGGTTAGCCAAAAACATTCAGTACTTC. Its protein is CASRPDGLAKNIQYF.

The chain uses TRBV7-8 and TRBJ2-7; TRBD2 aligns across 8 bases. The CDR3 is 15 residues long. Germline V gene sequence: CDR1 SGHVS, CDR2 FQNEAQ. With 1 base clipped from V and 6 bases from J, the junction kept 8 bases outside the gene matches. The CDR3 DNA reads as TGTGCCAGCAGCTTAGGCCTAGCGGGTCTGTTCGAGCAGTACTTC. This encodes CASSLGLAGLFEQYF.

The chain recombines TRBV20-1 with TRBJ1-4; TRBD1 aligns across 7 bases. Germline CDR1 DFQATT, CDR2 SNEGSKA (reference sequence). The CDR3 totals 12 residues. Trimming took 8 bases from V and 2 from J; bases not matched to a gene: 2. CDR3 protein: CSPRGTNEKLFF. In DNA form, the CDR3 reads TGCAGTCCCAGGGGGACTAATGAAAAACTGTTTTTT.

At least ten counts were recorded for this clonotype. The V gene is TRBV30, the J gene TRBJ2-1; maybe TRBD1 (5 bases). V lost 1 base and J lost 5, with 9 bases in between. CDR3 size: 13 residues. CDR1 GTSNPN and CDR2 SVGIG come from the germline V gene (reference sequence). The CDR3 here is CAWSEQVDNEQFF. In nucleotides, the CDR3 is TGTGCCTGGAGTGAACAGGTAGACAATGAGCAGTTCTTC.

This clonotype was seen repeatedly, ten times or more. The rearrangement uses TRBV2 and TRBJ1-2, with unresolved D. CDR1 is SNHLY, CDR2 FYNNEI, per germline. Between the trimmed V and J ends, which lost 2 bases and 4 bases, there was a span of 14 bases. There are 15 residues in the CDR3. The CDR3 region is CASSETGRPSYGYTF. In DNA, the CDR3 is TGTGCCAGCAGTGAAACTGGCCGGCCCAGCTATGGCTACACCTTC.

The table lists this clonotype with many counts. CDR3 nucleotide sequence: TGTGCCTCCGCCGCAGGGAACACCGGGGAGCTGTTTTTT. Amino acid sequence: CASAAGNTGELFF. The V call is TRBV24-1, the J call TRBJ2-2; unclear D gene. CDR3 length equals 13 residues. Germline values: CDR1 KGHDR, CDR2 SFDVKD. Trimming stripped 12 bases from V and 1 base from J, with 11 bases between.

Ten or more counts support this clonotype. The rearrangement joins TRBV27 to TRBJ2-7, with D perhaps matching TRBD2 (5 bases). The CDR3 runs to 11 residues. V was pared by 6 bases and J by 3 bases, with 6 bases between. CDR1 MNHEY and CDR2 SMNVEV come from the germline V gene (reference sequence). CDR3 in amino acids: CASREGYEQYF. Written as DNA, the CDR3 is TGTGCCAGCAGAGAGGGCTACGAGCAGTACTTC.